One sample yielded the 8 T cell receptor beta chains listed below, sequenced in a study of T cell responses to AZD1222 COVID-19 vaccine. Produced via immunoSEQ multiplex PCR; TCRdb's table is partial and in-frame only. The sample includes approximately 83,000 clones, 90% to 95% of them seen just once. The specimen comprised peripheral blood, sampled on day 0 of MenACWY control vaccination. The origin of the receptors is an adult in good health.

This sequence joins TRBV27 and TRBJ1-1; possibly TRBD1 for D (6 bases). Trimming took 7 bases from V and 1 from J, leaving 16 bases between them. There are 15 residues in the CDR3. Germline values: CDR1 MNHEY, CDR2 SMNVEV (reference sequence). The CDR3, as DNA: TGTGCCAGCACCGAGTTGGGGGGGCCGAACACTGAAGCTTTCTTT. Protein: CASTELGGPNTEAFF.

The CDR3 loop reads CASSSGEGTALANYGYTF. The CDR3 nucleotides read TGTGCCAGCAGTTCCGGGGAGGGGACAGCCTTAGCTAACTATGGCTACACCTTC. The chain couples TRBV7-8 to TRBJ1-2, with 7 bases fitting TRBD1. The CDR3 spans 18 residues. CDR1 SGHVS and CDR2 FQNEAQ come from the germline V gene. The J segment lost 0 bases and the V segment lost 6 bases, leaving 16 bases of the junction unmatched.

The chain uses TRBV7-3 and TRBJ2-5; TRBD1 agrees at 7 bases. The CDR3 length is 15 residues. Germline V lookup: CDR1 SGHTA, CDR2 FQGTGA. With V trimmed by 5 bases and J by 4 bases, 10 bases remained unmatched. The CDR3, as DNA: TGTGCCAGCAGCCGTTCAGGGACAGTGGGAGAGACCCAGTACTTC. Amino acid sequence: CASSRSGTVGETQYF.

CDR3 sequence: CASSLDGLMTNEQFF. The CDR3, as DNA: TGTGCCAGCAGCTTAGACGGTCTTATGACCAATGAGCAGTTCTTC. The rearrangement joins TRBV7-2 to TRBJ2-1; D ambiguous. Germline loops: CDR1 SGHTA, CDR2 FQGNSA. Trimming shortened V by 1 base and J by 6 bases, and 13 bases separated the two germline ends. The CDR3 has 15 residues.

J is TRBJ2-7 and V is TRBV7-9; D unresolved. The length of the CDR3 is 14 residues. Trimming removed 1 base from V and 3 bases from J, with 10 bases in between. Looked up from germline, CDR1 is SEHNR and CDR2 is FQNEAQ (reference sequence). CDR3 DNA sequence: TGTGCCAGCAGCTTAGAGGCAGTAGGCTACGAGCAGTACTTC. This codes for CASSLEAVGYEQYF.

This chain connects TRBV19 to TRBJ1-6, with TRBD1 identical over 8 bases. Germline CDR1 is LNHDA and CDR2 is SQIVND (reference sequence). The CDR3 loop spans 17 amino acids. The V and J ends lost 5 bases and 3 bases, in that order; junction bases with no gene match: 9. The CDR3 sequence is CASSSLTGTGYNSPLHF. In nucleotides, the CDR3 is TGTGCCAGTAGTTCTCTGACCGGGACAGGCTATAATTCACCCCTCCACTTT.

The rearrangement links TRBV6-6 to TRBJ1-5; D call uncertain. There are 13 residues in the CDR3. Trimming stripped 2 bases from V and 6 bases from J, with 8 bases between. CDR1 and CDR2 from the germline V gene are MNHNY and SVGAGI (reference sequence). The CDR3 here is CASSYHEAQPQHF. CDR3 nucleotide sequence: TGTGCCAGCAGTTACCACGAGGCTCAGCCCCAGCATTTT.

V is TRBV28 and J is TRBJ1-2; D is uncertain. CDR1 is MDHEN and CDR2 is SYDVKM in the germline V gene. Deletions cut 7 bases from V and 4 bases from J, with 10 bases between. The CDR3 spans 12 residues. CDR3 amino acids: CASKPGLYGYTF. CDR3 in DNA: TGTGCCAGCAAGCCCGGCCTCTATGGCTACACCTTC.